This T cell receptor (beta chain) was sequenced in a study of tumor and adjacent non-tumor tissue in lung cancer. Overall study context: There were 12 adenocarcinoma, 2 squamous cell carcinoma and 1 small cell lung cancer cases. Study-wide results and limits: Higher tumor TCR diversity was associated with shorter survival.

CDR3 length: 14 residues. V shed 7 bases and J 7 bases; nucleotides not matched to a gene: 10. The germline V gene encodes CDR1 MNHEY and CDR2 SVGEGT. Three rounds of nested PCR, following a modified ARM-PCR protocol, produced the TCRbeta library. MiXCR, run by TCRdb on the multiplex PCR reads, gives a single entry per CDR3 protein. The repertoire holds 90,000 to 110,000 distinct CDR3 sequences, with 75% as singletons. This clonotype was seen many times. No antigen is known for it. This sample's RNA came from whole unsorted tissue. Sequencing was performed on lung tumor tissue. The chain employs TRBV6-2 or TRBV6-3 and TRBJ1-5; 7 nucleotides line up with TRBD1. This TCR came from a woman aged 55-69 years with non-small cell lung cancer. The CDR3 reads CASNVQGGSQPQHF. The DNA for the CDR3 is TGTGCCAGCAACGTCCAGGGGGGTTCGCAGCCCCAGCATTTT.